This T cell receptor beta chain was retrieved from a study of Tregs in tolerant kidney transplant recipients. The study's findings and limits: The small number of patients limits these findings pending further validation. The most relevant donor-specific Treg TCRbeta repertoire apparently came from expansion with activated donor B cells.

This CDR3 region has 13 residues. The V gene lost 5 bases and the J gene lost 4 bases, with 9 bases spanning the gap. The germline CDR1 and CDR2 sequences are SGHVS and FNYEAQ. A note on this clone: Its antigen is not identified.

The table came from immunoSEQ multiplex PCR; TCRdb's copy has only in-frame clones and leaves some out. The data contain 75,000 to 95,000 clones, about 92% of them singletons. The chain carries TRBV7-6 and TRBJ1-5, with a possible D match to TRBD1 (6 bases). The source is a human donor in good health. The specimen sequenced was CD8+ T cells from blood. CDR3 region: CASSQGGNQPQHF. The DNA of the CDR3 is TGTGCCAGCAGCCAAGGGGGGAATCAGCCCCAGCATTTT.